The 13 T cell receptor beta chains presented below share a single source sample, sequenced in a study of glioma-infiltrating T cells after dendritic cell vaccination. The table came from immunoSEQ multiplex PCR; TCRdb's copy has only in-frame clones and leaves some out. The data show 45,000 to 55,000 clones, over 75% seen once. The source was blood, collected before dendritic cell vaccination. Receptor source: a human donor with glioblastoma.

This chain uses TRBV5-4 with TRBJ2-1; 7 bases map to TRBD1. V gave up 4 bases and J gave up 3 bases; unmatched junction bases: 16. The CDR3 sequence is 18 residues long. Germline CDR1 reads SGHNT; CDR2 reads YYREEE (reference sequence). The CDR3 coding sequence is TGTGCCAGCAGCAGCGGAATGACAGGGTCCGGTGGCTACAATGAGCAGTTCTTC. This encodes CASSSGMTGSGGYNEQFF.

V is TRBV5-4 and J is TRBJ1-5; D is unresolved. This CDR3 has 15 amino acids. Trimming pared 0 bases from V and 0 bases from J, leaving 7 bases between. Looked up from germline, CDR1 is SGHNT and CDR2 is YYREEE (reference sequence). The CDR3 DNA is TGTGCCAGCAGCTTGGCGGAGAATAGCAATCAGCCCCAGCATTTT. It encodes CASSLAENSNQPQHF.

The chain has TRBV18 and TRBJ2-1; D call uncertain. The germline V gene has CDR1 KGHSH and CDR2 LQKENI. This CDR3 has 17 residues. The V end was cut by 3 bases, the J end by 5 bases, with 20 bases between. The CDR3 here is CASSPGFLAGFHNEQFF. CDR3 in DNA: TGTGCCAGCTCACCTGGTTTTCTGGCAGGTTTCCACAATGAGCAGTTCTTC.

The DNA for the CDR3 is TGTGCCAGCACCCCCGGGGGGACAAGGAACTACGAGCAGTACTTC. Translation: CASTPGGTRNYEQYF. This chain uses TRBV6-1 with TRBJ2-7; D perhaps matches TRBD2 (7 bases). This CDR3 comprises 15 residues. The germline V gene encodes CDR1 MNHNS and CDR2 SASEGT. V lost 7 bases and J 3 bases, leaving 19 bases between the germline ends.

CDR3 nucleotide sequence: TGTGCCAGCAGCTGGCCTAGCCGCTTCTCCTACGAGCAGTACTTC. Translating it yields CASSWPSRFSYEQYF. The chain joins TRBV7-2 to TRBJ2-7; D is possibly TRBD2 (5 bases). CDR3 size: 15 residues. The V end was cut by 4 bases, the J end by 0 bases, with 13 bases between. The germline CDR1 and CDR2 sequences are SGHTA and FQGNSA.

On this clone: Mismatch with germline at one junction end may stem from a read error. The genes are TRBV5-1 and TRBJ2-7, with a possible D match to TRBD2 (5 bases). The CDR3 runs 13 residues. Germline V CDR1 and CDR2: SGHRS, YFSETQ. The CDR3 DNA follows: TGCGCCAGCAGCCCGGCCCCAGACTACGAACAGTACTTC. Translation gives CASSPAPDYEQYF.

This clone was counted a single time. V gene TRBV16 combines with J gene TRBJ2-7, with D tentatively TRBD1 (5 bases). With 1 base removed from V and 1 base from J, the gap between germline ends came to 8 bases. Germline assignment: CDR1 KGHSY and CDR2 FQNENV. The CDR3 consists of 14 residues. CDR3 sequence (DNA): TGTGCCAGCAGCCAATTAGCAGGGTCCTACGAGCAGTACTTC. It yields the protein CASSQLAGSYEQYF.

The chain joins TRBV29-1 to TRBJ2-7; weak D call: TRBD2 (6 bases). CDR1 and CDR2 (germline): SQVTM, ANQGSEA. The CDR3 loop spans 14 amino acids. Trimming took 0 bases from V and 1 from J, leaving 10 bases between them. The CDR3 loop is CSVEDQTRSYEQYF. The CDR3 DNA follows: TGCAGCGTTGAAGACCAGACTAGATCCTACGAGCAGTACTTC.

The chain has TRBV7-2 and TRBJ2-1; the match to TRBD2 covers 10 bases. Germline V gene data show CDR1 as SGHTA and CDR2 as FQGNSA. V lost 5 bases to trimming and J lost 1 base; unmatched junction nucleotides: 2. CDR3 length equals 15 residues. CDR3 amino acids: CASSLSGGSYNEQFF. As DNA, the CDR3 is TGTGCCAGCAGCCTTAGCGGGGGGTCCTACAATGAGCAGTTCTTC.

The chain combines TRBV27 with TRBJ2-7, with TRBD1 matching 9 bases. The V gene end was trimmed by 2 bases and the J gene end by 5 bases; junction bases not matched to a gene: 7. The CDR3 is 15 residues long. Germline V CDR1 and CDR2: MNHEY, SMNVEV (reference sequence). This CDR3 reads CASSLQGTGTHEQYF. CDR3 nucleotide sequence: TGTGCCAGCAGTTTACAGGGGACAGGGACCCACGAGCAGTACTTC.

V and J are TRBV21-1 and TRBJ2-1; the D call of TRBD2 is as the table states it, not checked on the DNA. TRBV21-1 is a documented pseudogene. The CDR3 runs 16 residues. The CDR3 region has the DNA TGTGCCAGCAGCGAAGCCAGCGGGAGGGCCCTCGATGAGCAGTTCTTC. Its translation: CASSEASGRALDEQFF.

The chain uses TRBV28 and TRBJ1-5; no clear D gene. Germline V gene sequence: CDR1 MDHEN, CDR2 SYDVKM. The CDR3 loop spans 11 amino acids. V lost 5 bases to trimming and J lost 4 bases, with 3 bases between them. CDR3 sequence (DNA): TGTGCCAGCAGTGTAAATCAGCCCCAGCATTTT. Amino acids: CASSVNQPQHF.

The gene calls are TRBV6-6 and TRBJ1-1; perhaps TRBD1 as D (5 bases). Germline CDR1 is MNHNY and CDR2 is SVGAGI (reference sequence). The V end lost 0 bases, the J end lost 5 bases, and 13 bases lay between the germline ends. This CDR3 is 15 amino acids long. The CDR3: CASSYSRQGKTEAFF. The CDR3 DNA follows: TGTGCCAGCAGTTACTCGAGGCAGGGTAAGACTGAAGCTTTCTTT.